The rows below give T cell receptor beta chains drawn from one sample of a study of cytomegalovirus exposure and HLA in healthy donors. Sequenced by immunoSEQ multiplex PCR; TCRdb stores in-frame clones only, minus some. The top ten clones hold around 1.9% of a sample with more than 150,000 clones, approximately 82% of them seen once. Sequencing used PBMCs. The receptors were gathered from a woman aged 18-29 years in good health and CMV-seropositive. The CDR3 runs from the conserved cysteine through the conserved F or W. Each record gives: J gene, D gene, V gene, clone size, CDR3 protein, CDR3 DNA. The D gene is left open where the match is weak. Expanded clones are given a class, and other clones once, few, many or no size at all.

TRBJ1-1,NA,TRBV4-3,once,CASSQDPGGRTAFF,TGCGCCAGCAGCCAAGATCCGGGGGGCAGGACAGCTTTCTTT
TRBJ1-5,NA,TRBV4-1,once,CASCAGGSNQPQHF,TGCGCCAGCTGTGCCGGAGGCTCCAATCAGCCCCAGCATTTT
TRBJ2-4,TRBD2,TRBV7-2,few,CASSPSLAGYDIQYF,TGTGCCAGCAGCCCTAGTCTAGCGGGGTATGACATTCAGTACTTC
TRBJ2-3,NA,TRBV6-4,NA,CASSEGGATDTQYF,TGTGCCAGCAGTGAGGGGGGTGCCACAGATACGCAGTATTTT
TRBJ1-1,NA,TRBV6-5,NA,CATRSGRDTEAFF,TGTGCCACCCGGTCCGGGCGGGACACTGAAGCTTTCTTT
TRBJ2-5,TRBD2,TRBV19,NA,CASRLRDYIQETQYF,TGTGCCAGTAGACTCCGGGACTACATCCAAGAGACCCAGTACTTC
TRBJ1-5,TRBD1,TRBV15,NA,CATSRAGGRNQPQHF,TGTGCCACCAGCAGAGCAGGGGGCCGAAATCAGCCCCAGCATTTT
TRBJ2-1,TRBD1,TRBV28,NA,CASSFRGRVNEQFF,TGTGCCAGCAGTTTTAGGGGGCGGGTCAATGAGCAGTTCTTC
TRBJ1-5,NA,TRBV7-9,once,CASSLEEGGQPQHF,TGTGCCAGCAGCTTAGAAGAGGGAGGTCAGCCCCAGCATTTT
TRBJ1-4,TRBD1,TRBV2,NA,CASRPGQLLEKLFF,TGTGCCAGCAGGCCGGGACAGCTACTTGAAAAACTGTTTTTT
TRBJ1-6,NA,TRBV6-1,few,CASGGAKGNSPLHF,TGTGCCTCGGGAGGGGCGAAGGGTAATTCACCCCTCCACTTT
TRBJ1-1,NA,TRBV7-9,NA,CASSSNTGLGTEAFF,TGTGCCAGCAGCTCAAATACTGGGCTGGGCACTGAAGCTTTCTTT
TRBJ2-3,TRBD2,TRBV13,NA,CASSPLSGEITDTQYF,TGTGCCAGCTCCCCTCTTAGCGGGGAGATCACAGATACGCAGTATTTT